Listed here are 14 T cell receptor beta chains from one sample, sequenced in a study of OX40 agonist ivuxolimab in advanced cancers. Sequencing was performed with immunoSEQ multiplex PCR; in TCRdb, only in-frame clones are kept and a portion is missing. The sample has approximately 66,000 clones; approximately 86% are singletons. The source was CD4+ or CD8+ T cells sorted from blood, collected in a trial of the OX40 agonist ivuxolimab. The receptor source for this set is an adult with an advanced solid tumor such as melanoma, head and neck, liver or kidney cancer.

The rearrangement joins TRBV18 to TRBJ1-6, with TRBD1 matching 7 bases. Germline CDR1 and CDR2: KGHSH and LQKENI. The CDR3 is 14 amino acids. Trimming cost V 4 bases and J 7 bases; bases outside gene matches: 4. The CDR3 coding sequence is TGTGCCAGCTCACGTCAGGGGGAAAATTCACCCCTCCACTTT. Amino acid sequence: CASSRQGENSPLHF.

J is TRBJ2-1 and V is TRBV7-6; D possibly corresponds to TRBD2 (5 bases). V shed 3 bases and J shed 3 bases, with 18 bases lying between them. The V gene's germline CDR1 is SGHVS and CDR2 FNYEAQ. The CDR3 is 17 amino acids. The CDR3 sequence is CASSLTLAFSIYNEQFF. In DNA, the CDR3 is TGTGCCAGCAGCTTGACGCTAGCTTTTTCGATCTACAATGAGCAGTTCTTC.

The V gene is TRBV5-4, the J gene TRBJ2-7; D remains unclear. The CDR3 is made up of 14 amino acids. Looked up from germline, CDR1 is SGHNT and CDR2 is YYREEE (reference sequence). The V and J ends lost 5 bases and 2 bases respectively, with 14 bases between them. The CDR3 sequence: CASSFSRETYEQYF. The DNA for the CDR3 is TGTGCCAGCAGTTTCTCTCGCGAAACCTACGAGCAGTACTTC.

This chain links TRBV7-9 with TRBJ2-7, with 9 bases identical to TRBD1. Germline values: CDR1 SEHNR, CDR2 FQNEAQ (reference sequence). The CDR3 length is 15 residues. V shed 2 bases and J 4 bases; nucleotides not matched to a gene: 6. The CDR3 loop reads CASSLTGTGRYEQYF. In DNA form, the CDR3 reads TGTGCCAGCAGCTTAACCGGGACAGGGCGTTACGAGCAGTACTTC.

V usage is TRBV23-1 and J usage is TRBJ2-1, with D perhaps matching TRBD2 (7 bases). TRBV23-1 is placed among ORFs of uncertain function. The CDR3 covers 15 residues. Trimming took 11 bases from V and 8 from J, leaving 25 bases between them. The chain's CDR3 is CAGGGGPIYIHEQFF. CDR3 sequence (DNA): TGCGCCGGAGGGGGAGGGCCTATATACATCCATGAGCAGTTCTTC.

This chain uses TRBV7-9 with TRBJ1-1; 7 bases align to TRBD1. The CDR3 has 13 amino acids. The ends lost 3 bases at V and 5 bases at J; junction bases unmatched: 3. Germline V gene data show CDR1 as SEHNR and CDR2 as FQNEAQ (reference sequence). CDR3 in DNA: TGTGCCAGCAGCTTGGGACAGCGGACTGAAGCTTTCTTT. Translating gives CASSLGQRTEAFF.

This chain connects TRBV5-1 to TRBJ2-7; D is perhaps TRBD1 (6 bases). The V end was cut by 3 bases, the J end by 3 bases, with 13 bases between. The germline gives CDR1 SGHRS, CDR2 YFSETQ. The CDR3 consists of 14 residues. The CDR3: CASSWAGTSYEQYF. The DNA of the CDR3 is TGCGCCAGCAGCTGGGCCGGGACAAGCTACGAGCAGTACTTC. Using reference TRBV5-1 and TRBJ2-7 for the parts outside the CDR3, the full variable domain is KAGVTQTPRYLIKTRGQQVTLSCSPISGHRSVSWYQQTPGQGLQFLFEYFSETQRNKGNFPGRFSGRQFSNSRSEMNVSTLELGDSALYLCASSWAGTSYEQYFGPGTRLTVT.

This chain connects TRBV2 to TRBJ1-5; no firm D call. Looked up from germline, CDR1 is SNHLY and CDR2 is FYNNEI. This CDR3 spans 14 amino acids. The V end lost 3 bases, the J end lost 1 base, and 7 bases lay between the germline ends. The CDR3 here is CASSEVNSNQPQHF. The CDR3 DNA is TGTGCCAGCAGTGAGGTTAACAGCAATCAGCCCCAGCATTTT.

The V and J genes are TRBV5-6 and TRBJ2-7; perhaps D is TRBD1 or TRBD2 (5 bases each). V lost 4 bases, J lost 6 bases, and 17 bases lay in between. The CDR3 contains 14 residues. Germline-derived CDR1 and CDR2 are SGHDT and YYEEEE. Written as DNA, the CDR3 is TGTGCCAGCAGCAGGTCCGGGACGCTTTCCGAGCAGTACTTC. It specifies CASSRSGTLSEQYF.

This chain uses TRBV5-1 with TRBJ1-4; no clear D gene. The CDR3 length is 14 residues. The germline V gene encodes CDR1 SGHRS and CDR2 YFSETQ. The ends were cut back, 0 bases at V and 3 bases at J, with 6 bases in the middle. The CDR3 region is CASSLEAANEKLFF. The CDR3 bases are TGCGCCAGCAGCTTGGAAGCCGCTAATGAAAAACTGTTTTTT.

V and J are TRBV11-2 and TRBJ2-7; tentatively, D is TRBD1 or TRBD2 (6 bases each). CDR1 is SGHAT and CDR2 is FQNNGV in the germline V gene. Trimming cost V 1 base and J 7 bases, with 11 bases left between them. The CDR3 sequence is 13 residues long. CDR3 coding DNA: TGTGCCAGCAGCTTAGCGGGGGCTCTGGAGCAGTACTTC. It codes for CASSLAGALEQYF.

CDR3 nucleotides: TGCGCCAGCAGCGCGCGACATGTTAACACTGAAGCTTTCTTT. Its translation: CASSARHVNTEAFF. The chain couples TRBV5-1 to TRBJ1-1; no reliable D call. V lost 4 bases and J 2 bases, leaving 12 bases between the germline ends. CDR3 size: 14 residues. Germline lookup yields CDR1 SGHRS and CDR2 YFSETQ.

CDR3 DNA: TGTGCCAGCTCACACTCCAGCGGGACAGGGGACTATGGCTACACCTTC. It codes for CASSHSSGTGDYGYTF. The chain combines TRBV18 with TRBJ1-2, with 10 nucleotides matching TRBD1. CDR1 KGHSH and CDR2 LQKENI come from the germline V gene. The CDR3 covers 16 residues. The V and J ends lost 4 bases and 3 bases, in that order; junction bases with no gene match: 8.

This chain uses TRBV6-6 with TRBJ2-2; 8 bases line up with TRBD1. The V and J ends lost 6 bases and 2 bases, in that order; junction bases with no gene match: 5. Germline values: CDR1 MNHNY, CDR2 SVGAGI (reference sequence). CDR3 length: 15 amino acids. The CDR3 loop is CASRDGQGNTGELFF. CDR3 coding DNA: TGTGCCAGCAGGGACGGACAGGGAAACACCGGGGAGCTGTTTTTT.